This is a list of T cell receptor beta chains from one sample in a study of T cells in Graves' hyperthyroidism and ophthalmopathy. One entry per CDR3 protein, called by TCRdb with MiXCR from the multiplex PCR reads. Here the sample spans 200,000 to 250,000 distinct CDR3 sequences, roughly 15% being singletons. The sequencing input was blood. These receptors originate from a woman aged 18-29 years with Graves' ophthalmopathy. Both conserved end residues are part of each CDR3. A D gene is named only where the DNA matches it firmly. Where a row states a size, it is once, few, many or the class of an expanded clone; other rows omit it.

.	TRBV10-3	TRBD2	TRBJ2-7	TGTGCCACCCAAGATACTAGCGGGAGGGAGCAGTACTTC	CATQDTSGREQYF
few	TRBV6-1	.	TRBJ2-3	TGTGCCAGCAGTTTGGGAGGCACGCGCACAGATACGCAGTATTTT	CASSLGGTRTDTQYF
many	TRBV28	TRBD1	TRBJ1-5	TGTGCCAGCAGTTCTCTCGGGACAGGGGGCAGTCAGCCCCAGCATTTT	CASSSLGTGGSQPQHF
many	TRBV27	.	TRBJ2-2	TGTGCCAGCAAAACGTGGGGAGACACCGGGGAGCTGTTTTTT	CASKTWGDTGELFF
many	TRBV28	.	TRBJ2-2	TGTGCCAGCATAGGACGGAACACCGGGGAGCTGTTTTTT	CASIGRNTGELFF
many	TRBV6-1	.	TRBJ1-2	TGTGCCAGCAGTAAGGCCCTCTCGACAGCTAACTATGGCTACACCTTC	CASSKALSTANYGYTF
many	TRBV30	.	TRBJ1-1	TGTGCCTGGAGCCCGGGCACTGAAGCTTTCTTT	CAWSPGTEAFF
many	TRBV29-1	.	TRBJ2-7	TGCAGCGCTAGGGACGGACAGACGGAGCAGTACTTC	CSARDGQTEQYF
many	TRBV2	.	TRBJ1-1	TGTGCCAGCAGTGATGGGCAGCCGGGTACTGAAGCTTTCTTT	CASSDGQPGTEAFF
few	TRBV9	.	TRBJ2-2	TGTGCCAGCAGCGTAGAGGGCCGCACCGGGGAGCTGTTTTTT	CASSVEGRTGELFF
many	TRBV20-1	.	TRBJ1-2	TGCAGTGCTGACCCGGGACACTATGGCTACACCTTC	CSADPGHYGYTF
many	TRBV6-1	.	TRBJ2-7	TGTGCCAGCAGTCGGGATGCCTACGAGCAGTACTTC	CASSRDAYEQYF
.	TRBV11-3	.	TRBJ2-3	TGTGCCAGCAGCTTACGGCAGGGGACCACAGATACGCAGTATTTT	CASSLRQGTTDTQYF
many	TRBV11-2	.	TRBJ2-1	TGTGCCAGCAGCTTAGTGACTGGGGTGGGGGTTTACAATGAGCAGTTCTTC	CASSLVTGVGVYNEQFF
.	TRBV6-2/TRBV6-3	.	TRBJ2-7	TGTGCCTGCAGCCCCTCGAAACTGAACTACGAGCAGTACTTC	CACSPSKLNYEQYF
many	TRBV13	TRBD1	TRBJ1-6	TGTGCCAGCAGCCCCTATGGGGGCAGGGGGGGAGGTAATTCACCCCTCCACTTT	CASSPYGGRGGGNSPLHF
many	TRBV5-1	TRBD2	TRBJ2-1	TGCGCCAGCAGCCGGACTGGCGGGAGCTCCTACAATGAGCAGTTCTTC	CASSRTGGSSYNEQFF
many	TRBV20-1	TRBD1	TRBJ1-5	TGCAGTGCTAGACCAGACAGGGGGCATCAGCCCCAGCATTTT	CSARPDRGHQPQHF
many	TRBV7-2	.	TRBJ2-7	TGTGCCAGCAGCTACCCCGGGCCCGCCTACGAGCAGTACTTC	CASSYPGPAYEQYF
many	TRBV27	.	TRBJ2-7	TGTGCCAGCAGTTTAGTGAGGGACTCCTACGAGCAGTACTTC	CASSLVRDSYEQYF
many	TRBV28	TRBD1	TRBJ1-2	TGTGCCAGCAGTTCACCCACACAGGGGGACCCGAACTATGGCTACACCTTC	CASSSPTQGDPNYGYTF
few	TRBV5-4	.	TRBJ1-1	TGTGCCAGCAGCTTGATGGGGGTGTTGGACACTGAAGCTTTCTTT	CASSLMGVLDTEAFF
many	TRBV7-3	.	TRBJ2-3	TGTGCCAGCAGCTTGACGGTGCAAAGAACAGATACGCAGTATTTT	CASSLTVQRTDTQYF
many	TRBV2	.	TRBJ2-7	TGTGCCAGGGGGGCGGGAGTCTCCTACGAGCAGTACTTC	CARGAGVSYEQYF
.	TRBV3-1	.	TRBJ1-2	TGTGCCAGCAGCCAGCCCACCTCTAACCATGGCTACACCTTC	CASSQPTSNHGYTF
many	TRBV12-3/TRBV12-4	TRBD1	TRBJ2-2	TGTGCCAGCAGTTCAAACAGGGGCGTGGGCACCGGGGAGCTGTTTTTT	CASSSNRGVGTGELFF
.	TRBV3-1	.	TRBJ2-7	TGTGCCAGCAGCCTCGCGAATCCGATTTGGGGAAACCTCTACGAGCAGTACTTC	CASSLANPIWGNLYEQYF
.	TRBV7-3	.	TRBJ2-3	TGTGCCAGCAGCCCCGAACCAGGCGCAGATACGCAGTATTTT	CASSPEPGADTQYF
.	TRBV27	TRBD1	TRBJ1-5	TGTGCCAGCAGCGGACAGGGGTCCAATCAGCCCCAGCATTTT	CASSGQGSNQPQHF
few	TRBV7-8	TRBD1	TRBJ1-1	TGTGCCAGCAGCTTAGCGCAGTCAGGGGGCAGGGTGAGCACTGAAGCTTTCTTT	CASSLAQSGGRVSTEAFF
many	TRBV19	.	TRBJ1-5	TGTGCCAGTAGTATAAAAGGGGCAAGTCAGCCCCAGCATTTT	CASSIKGASQPQHF
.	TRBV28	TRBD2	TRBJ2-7	TGTGCCAGCAACCCAACGGTGAGGACTAGCGGGGGGGTCAGCCACGAGCAGTACTTC	CASNPTVRTSGGVSHEQYF
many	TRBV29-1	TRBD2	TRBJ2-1	TGCAGCGTTTCCCCTGTCTCTAGCGGGAGGAATGAGCAGTTCTTC	CSVSPVSSGRNEQFF
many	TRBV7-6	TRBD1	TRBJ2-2	TGTGCCAGCAGCTTAGGGCAGGGGGACCACGGGGAGCTGTTTTTT	CASSLGQGDHGELFF
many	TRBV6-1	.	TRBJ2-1	TGTGCCAGCACTGACGTCGCCCCGGCCCAGTGGGATGAGCAGTTCTTC	CASTDVAPAQWDEQFF
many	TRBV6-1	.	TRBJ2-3	TGTGCCAGCAGCCCCAACCAGGGTTCAGCTACGCAGTATTTT	CASSPNQGSATQYF
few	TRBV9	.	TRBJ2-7	TGTGTCAGCAGCGTAGACCGGGGTTACTCCTACGAGCAGTACTTC	CVSSVDRGYSYEQYF
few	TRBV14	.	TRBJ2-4	TGTGCCAGCAGCCCAGAGCTCGGTTTCCAAGCCAAAAACATTCAGTACTTC	CASSPELGFQAKNIQYF
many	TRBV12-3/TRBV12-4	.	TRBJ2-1	TGTGCCAGCAGTCCCGGAGGCGACAGGTACAATGAGCAGTTCTTC	CASSPGGDRYNEQFF
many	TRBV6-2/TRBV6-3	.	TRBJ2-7	TGTGCCAGCAGTTCCCCACGCCTAACCTACGAGCAGTACTTC	CASSSPRLTYEQYF
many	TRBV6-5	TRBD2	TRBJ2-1	TGTGCCAGCAGTTACTCGAATAGGGTACCCAGCGGGAGGATCGATGAGCAGTTCTTC	CASSYSNRVPSGRIDEQFF
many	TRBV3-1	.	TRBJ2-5	TGTGCCAGCAGCCAAGGGGGGCAGGCCTTTGAGACCCAGTACTTC	CASSQGGQAFETQYF
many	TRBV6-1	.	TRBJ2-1	TGTGCCAGCAGTGAAGTCGTGGGGCGTGGCTACAATGAGCAGTTCTTC	CASSEVVGRGYNEQFF
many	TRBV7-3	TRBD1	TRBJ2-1	TGTGCCAGCAGCTCTCGTTTGGGACAGGGAAACAATGAGCAGTTCTTC	CASSSRLGQGNNEQFF
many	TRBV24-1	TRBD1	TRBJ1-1	TGTGCCACCAGTGACCTAACAGGGGACGCGGCTTTCTTT	CATSDLTGDAAFF
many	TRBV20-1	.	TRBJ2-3	TGCAGTGCTACCGCGGGCACAGATACGCAGTATTTT	CSATAGTDTQYF
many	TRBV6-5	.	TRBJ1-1	TGTGCCAGCAGTTACTCTCGGGCGAACGCTGAAGCTTTCTTT	CASSYSRANAEAFF
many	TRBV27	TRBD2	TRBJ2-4	TGTGCCAGCAGTCCGTCGACTAGCGGGAGGGACATTCAGTACTTC	CASSPSTSGRDIQYF
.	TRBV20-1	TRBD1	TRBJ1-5	TGCAGTGCTAGACCGCCGGACAGGCGCGTCGCTTATAGCAATCAGCCCCAGCATTTT	CSARPPDRRVAYSNQPQHF
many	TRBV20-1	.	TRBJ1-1	TGCAGTGCTCCTAGGGGGGCGAACACTGAAGCTTTCTTT	CSAPRGANTEAFF
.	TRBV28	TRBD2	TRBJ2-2	TGTGCCAGCAGGGGGACTAGCGGGAGTCAGGAGCTGTTTTTT	CASRGTSGSQELFF